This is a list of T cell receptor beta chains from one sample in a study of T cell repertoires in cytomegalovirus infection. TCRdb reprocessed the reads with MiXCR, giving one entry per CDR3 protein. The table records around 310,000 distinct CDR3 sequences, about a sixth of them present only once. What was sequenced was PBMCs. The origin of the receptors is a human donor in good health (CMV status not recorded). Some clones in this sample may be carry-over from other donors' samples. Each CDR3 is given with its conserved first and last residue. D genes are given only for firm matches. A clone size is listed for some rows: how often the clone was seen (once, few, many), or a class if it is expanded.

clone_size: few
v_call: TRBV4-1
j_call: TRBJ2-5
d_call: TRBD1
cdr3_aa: CASSPTIPGQGIQYF
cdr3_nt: TGCGCCAGCAGCCCGACAATACCGGGACAGGGAATTCAGTACTTC

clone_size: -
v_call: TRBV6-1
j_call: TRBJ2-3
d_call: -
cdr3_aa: CASSQVQGGPLDTQYF
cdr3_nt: TGTGCCAGCAGTCAAGTTCAGGGGGGGCCGTTAGATACGCAGTATTTT

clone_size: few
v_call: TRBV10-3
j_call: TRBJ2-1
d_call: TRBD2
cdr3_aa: CAIRIAGRSYNEQFF
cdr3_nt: TGTGCCATCAGAATAGCGGGGAGGTCCTACAATGAGCAGTTCTTC

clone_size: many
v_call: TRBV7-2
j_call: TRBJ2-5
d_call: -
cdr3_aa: CASSLAGLGTQYF
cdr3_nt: TGTGCCAGCAGCTTAGCGGGCCTGGGGACCCAGTACTTC

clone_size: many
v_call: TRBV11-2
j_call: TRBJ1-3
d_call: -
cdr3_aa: CASSLESPGYYSGNTIYF
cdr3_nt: TGTGCCAGCAGCTTAGAATCTCCAGGTTACTACTCTGGAAACACCATATATTTT

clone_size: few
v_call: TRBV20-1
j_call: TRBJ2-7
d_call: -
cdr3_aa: CSATLSTGAREQYF
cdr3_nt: TGCAGTGCTACACTGTCTACTGGGGCGCGTGAGCAGTACTTC

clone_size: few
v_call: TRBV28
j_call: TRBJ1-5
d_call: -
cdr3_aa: CASSLSLRPGGQPQHF
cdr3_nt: TGTGCCAGCAGTTTATCTCTCAGGCCCGGGGGTCAGCCCCAGCATTTT

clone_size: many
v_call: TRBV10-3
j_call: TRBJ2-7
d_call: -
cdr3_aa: CAISEFEGANEQYF
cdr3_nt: TGTGCCATCAGTGAGTTTGAGGGCGCGAACGAGCAGTACTTC

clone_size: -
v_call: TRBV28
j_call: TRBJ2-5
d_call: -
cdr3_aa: CASGLTQYF
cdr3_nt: TGTGCCAGCGGTTTGACCCAGTACTTC

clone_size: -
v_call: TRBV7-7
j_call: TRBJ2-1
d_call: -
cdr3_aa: CASSLDSLNEQFF
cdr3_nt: TGTGCTAGCAGCCTAGACAGTCTCAATGAGCAGTTCTTC

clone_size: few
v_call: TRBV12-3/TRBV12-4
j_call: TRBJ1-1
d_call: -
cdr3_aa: CASSSGFGTEAFF
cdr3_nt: TGTGCCAGCAGTTCAGGGTTTGGCACTGAAGCTTTCTTT

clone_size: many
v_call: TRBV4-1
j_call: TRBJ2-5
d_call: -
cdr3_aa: CASSPFILGGPGETQYF
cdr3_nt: TGCGCCAGCAGCCCCTTTATTCTAGGGGGGCCGGGAGAGACCCAGTACTTC

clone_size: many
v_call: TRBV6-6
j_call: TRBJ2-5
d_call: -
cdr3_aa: CASNQPGNQETQYF
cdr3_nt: TGTGCCAGCAACCAGCCGGGGAACCAAGAGACCCAGTACTTC

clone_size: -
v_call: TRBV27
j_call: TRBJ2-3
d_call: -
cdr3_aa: CASSPRGTSTDTQYF
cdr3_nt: TGTGCCAGCAGCCCACGGGGGACAAGCACAGATACGCAGTATTTT

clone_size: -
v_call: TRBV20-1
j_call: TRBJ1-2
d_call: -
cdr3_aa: CSVTTRDLYGYTF
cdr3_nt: TGCAGTGTCACCACAAGGGATCTCTATGGCTACACCTTC

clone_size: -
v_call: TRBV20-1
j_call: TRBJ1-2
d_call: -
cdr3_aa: CSADRGLGTGYGYTF
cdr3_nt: TGCAGTGCTGACCGGGGGCTAGGAACCGGATATGGCTACACCTTC